Listed below are T cell receptor beta chains from one sample, sequenced in a study of blood T cell repertoires in COVID-19. Sequenced by immunoSEQ multiplex PCR; TCRdb stores in-frame clones only, minus some. The sample has around 63,000 clones; 80% to 85% are singletons. The sequencing input was peripheral blood. All receptors derive from a woman older than 75 with active or convalescent COVID-19. The CDR3 runs from the conserved cysteine through the conserved F or W. D genes are given only for firm matches. Only some rows state a clone size, as once, few, many or a class for expanded clones.

J: TRBJ2-3; size: .; V: TRBV6-5; D: TRBD2; CDR3: CASSYWGGGREDTQYF; DNA: TGTGCCAGCAGTTACTGGGGCGGGGGGCGTGAAGATACGCAGTATTTT
J: TRBJ1-1; size: .; V: TRBV9; D: .; CDR3: CASSVATGEGLGTEAFF; DNA: TGTGCCAGCAGCGTAGCTACGGGGGAGGGATTGGGCACTGAAGCTTTCTTT
J: TRBJ1-6; size: .; V: TRBV5-4; D: TRBD1; CDR3: CASSLGDRDNSPLHF; DNA: TGTGCCAGCAGCTTGGGCGACAGGGACAATTCACCCCTCCACTTT
J: TRBJ1-2; size: .; V: TRBV3-1/TRBV3-2; D: .; CDR3: CASSQASGRGYGYTF; DNA: TGTGCCAGCAGCCAAGCGTCCGGGCGGGGCTACGGCTACACCTTC
J: TRBJ1-1; size: .; V: TRBV6-5; D: TRBD1; CDR3: CASSYDGTATEAFF; DNA: TGTGCCAGCAGTTACGACGGGACAGCCACTGAAGCTTTCTTT
J: TRBJ2-2; size: .; V: TRBV27; D: .; CDR3: CASSSSSAGELFF; DNA: TGTGCCAGCAGTTCTTCTAGCGCCGGGGAGCTGTTTTTT
J: TRBJ1-2; size: once; V: TRBV3-1/TRBV3-2; D: .; CDR3: CASSQLTATLANYGYTF; DNA: TGTGCCAGCAGCCAATTGACAGCAACCCTTGCTAACTATGGCTACACCTTC
J: TRBJ1-1; size: .; V: TRBV7-2; D: .; CDR3: CASSSSRGFRAFF; DNA: TGTGCCAGCAGCTCTTCCAGGGGATTCCGAGCTTTCTTT
J: TRBJ1-6; size: .; V: TRBV10-1; D: .; CDR3: CASSEYPSNMGETYNSPLHF; DNA: TGCGCCAGCAGTGAGTACCCCTCAAATATGGGAGAAACCTATAATTCACCCCTCCACTTT
J: TRBJ2-7; size: .; V: TRBV7-2; D: .; CDR3: CASSLASDSYEQYF; DNA: TGTGCCAGCAGCTTAGCTAGCGACTCCTACGAGCAGTACTTC
J: TRBJ1-2; size: .; V: TRBV2; D: .; CDR3: CASRDRKWPEGGAYGYTF; DNA: TGTGCCAGCAGGGACCGAAAGTGGCCTGAGGGCGGGGCCTATGGCTACACCTTC
J: TRBJ1-3; size: .; V: TRBV7-2; D: TRBD1; CDR3: CASSLAQGAGNTIYF; DNA: TGTGCCAGCAGCTTGGCACAGGGGGCTGGAAACACCATATATTTT
J: TRBJ2-1; size: once; V: TRBV27; D: TRBD1; CDR3: CASSSETGLLNEQFF; DNA: TGTGCCAGCAGTTCTGAGACAGGGCTACTCAATGAGCAGTTCTTC
J: TRBJ2-3; size: .; V: TRBV4-3; D: TRBD2; CDR3: CASSQRRAGAGDTQYF; DNA: TGCGCCAGCAGCCAAAGACGAGCGGGGGCCGGGGATACGCAGTATTTT
J: TRBJ2-5; size: .; V: TRBV2; D: .; CDR3: CAGRELQETQYF; DNA: TGTGCCGGCAGGGAACTCCAAGAGACCCAGTACTTC
J: TRBJ2-1; size: few; V: TRBV7-8; D: TRBD1; CDR3: CASAGTEVDNEQFF; DNA: TGTGCCAGCGCCGGGACAGAAGTAGACAATGAGCAGTTCTTC
J: TRBJ1-1; size: .; V: TRBV7-3; D: .; CDR3: CASRGRENTEAFF; DNA: TGTGCCAGCAGGGGGAGGGAGAACACTGAAGCTTTCTTT
J: TRBJ2-5; size: once; V: TRBV7-9; D: .; CDR3: CASSLVEQETQYF; DNA: TGTGCCAGCAGCTTAGTTGAGCAAGAGACCCAGTACTTC
J: TRBJ2-7; size: .; V: TRBV13; D: TRBD1; CDR3: CASSFSQGAYEQYF; DNA: TGTGCCAGCAGCTTTAGTCAGGGGGCCTACGAGCAGTACTTC
J: TRBJ1-1; size: once; V: TRBV7-8; D: .; CDR3: CASSLGGHHTEAFF; DNA: TGTGCCAGCAGCTTAGGGGGACATCACACTGAAGCTTTCTTT
J: TRBJ2-3; size: .; V: TRBV12-3/TRBV12-4; D: .; CDR3: CASSESGGDTQYF; DNA: TGTGCCAGCAGTGAATCAGGAGGAGATACGCAGTATTTT
J: TRBJ2-1; size: .; V: TRBV3-1/TRBV3-2; D: .; CDR3: CASSQEQGSSSYNEQFF; DNA: TGTGCCAGCAGCCAAGAGCAGGGGTCCTCATCCTACAATGAGCAGTTCTTC
J: TRBJ1-2; size: .; V: TRBV7-2; D: TRBD1; CDR3: CASRLPGTGTYGYTF; DNA: TGTGCCAGCAGGTTGCCCGGGACAGGGACCTATGGCTACACCTTC